A selection of T cell receptor beta chains follows, all from one sample in a study of graft-versus-host responses after intestinal transplantation. Libraries were prepared by immunoSEQ multiplex PCR; TCRdb keeps only in-frame clonotypes and omits some of them. This table has under 150,000 clones, around 93% appearing once. The antigens these receptors bind are not known. The input for sequencing was unstimulated CD4+ T cells sorted from spleen or lymph node cells, taken before intestinal transplant. These receptor sequences come from a human donor who received an intestinal transplant. CDR3s leave out the opening cysteine and the closing phenylalanine or tryptophan. Fields, in order: V gene, J gene, CDR3 protein.

>TRBV11-1|TRBJ2-5
ASSPRDRQETQY
>TRBV5-6|TRBJ2-7
ASSLRQGSYEQY
>TRBV7-6|TRBJ2-4
ASSRRGLPIAKNIQY
>TRBV5-1|TRBJ2-1
ASSLPQAQFSEQF
>TRBV6-1|TRBJ1-2
ASASRLGYT
>TRBV6-5|TRBJ2-5
ASSYSYKQETQY
>TRBV27|.
ASTGSFSGVYEQY
>TRBV27|TRBJ2-7
ASSSSGSHTSYEQY
>TRBV11-2|TRBJ2-5
ASSIRTSGKGETQY
>TRBV7-9|TRBJ2-1
ASSLWGLGGSEQF
>TRBV5-5|TRBJ2-3
ASSRTGSTDTQY
>TRBV18|TRBJ1-5
ASSPGQGGNQPQH
>TRBV30|TRBJ1-4
AWSQGATQKLF
>TRBV7-6|TRBJ2-5
ASSRQETQY